This is a list of T cell receptor beta chains from one sample in a study of vaccination effects on CD4 cells after COVID-19. TCRdb keeps only in-frame clones here, not all; method: immunoSEQ multiplex PCR. The repertoire includes around 25,000 clones, about four fifths of them detected once, and roughly 5.7% sits in the top ten. These receptors are not linked to any known antigen. The material sequenced was CD4+ T cells from PBMCs cultured with SARS-CoV-2 spike peptides, taken after COVID-19 vaccination. The origin of the receptors is a human donor who received a COVID-19 vaccine. Some clones in this sample may be carry-over from other donors' samples. Both conserved end residues are part of each CDR3. D genes are given only for firm matches. The size field is filled for only some rows; it gives once, few, many or a size class.

j_call	d_call	v_call	clone_size	cdr3_aa	cdr3_nt
TRBJ1-3	TRBD1	TRBV10-1	few	CASSVDRAGNTIYF	TGCGCCAGCAGCGTCGACAGGGCTGGAAACACCATATATTTT
TRBJ1-2	.	TRBV2	.	CASRQGVGGYGYTF	TGTGCCAGCAGACAGGGTGTAGGAGGCTATGGCTACACCTTC
TRBJ1-1	.	TRBV10-1	.	CATTRGPAGEAFF	TGCGCCACCACACGGGGTCCGGCTGGTGAAGCTTTCTTT
TRBJ2-1	TRBD1	TRBV19	.	CASKGTGAGEQFF	TGTGCCAGTAAGGGGACAGGGGCCGGTGAGCAGTTCTTC
TRBJ1-5	TRBD1	TRBV2	.	CASSRIGTENNQPQHF	TGTGCCAGCTCGAGGATAGGGACAGAAAACAATCAGCCCCAGCATTTT
TRBJ2-2	TRBD1	TRBV7-2	.	CASSAQGAINGGELFF	TGTGCCAGCAGCGCACAGGGGGCGATTAATGGCGGGGAGCTGTTTTTT
TRBJ1-1	.	TRBV28	.	CATQRGFNTEAFF	TGTGCCACCCAGAGGGGATTTAACACTGAAGCTTTCTTT
TRBJ2-5	.	TRBV7-7	.	CASSLSTQGETQYF	TGTGCCAGCAGCTTATCCACACAGGGAGAGACCCAGTACTTC
TRBJ1-4	TRBD1	TRBV4-1	.	CASSLFHRDRMFF	TGCGCCAGCAGCCTCTTTCACAGGGACAGGATGTTTTTT
TRBJ1-1	TRBD1	TRBV2	once	CASTRDRGRSSETFF	TGTGCCAGCACCCGGGACAGGGGCAGGAGTAGTGAAACTTTCTTT
TRBJ1-6	TRBD1	TRBV27	.	CASSFWVYDRGDSPLHF	TGTGCCAGCAGTTTTTGGGTCTACGACAGGGGGGATTCACCCCTCCACTTT
TRBJ1-4	TRBD1	TRBV18	.	CASSNRQGYNEKLFF	TGTGCCAGCTCAAACCGACAGGGGTATAATGAAAAACTGTTTTTT
TRBJ1-2	.	TRBV28	.	CASSHNGYTF	TGTGCCAGCAGCCACAATGGCTACACCTTC
TRBJ1-1	.	TRBV29-1	.	CSAGLRVGTEAFF	TGCAGCGCGGGGTTGAGGGTAGGGACTGAAGCTTTCTTT
TRBJ2-5	TRBD2	TRBV6-1	once	CASSEASPGGRETQYF	TGTGCCAGCAGTGAAGCCTCTCCGGGGGGGCGGGAGACCCAGTACTTC
TRBJ1-1	.	TRBV2	.	CASTREGTEAFF	TGTGCCAGCACCCGCGAGGGCACTGAAGCTTTCTTT
TRBJ2-5	.	TRBV3-1/TRBV3-2	.	CASSRVQETQYF	TGTGCCAGCAGCCGAGTCCAAGAGACCCAGTACTTC